What follows are 18 T cell receptor beta chains derived from one specimen sequenced in a study of shared clonotypes between healthy human individuals (dated by TCRdb to 2018 to 2021). The library was made by the immunoSEQ multiplex PCR assay. Drawn from immuneACCESS, this table holds only the in-frame rearrangements with V and J called that TCRdb kept. Clones are partly lost; checked studies trace under half to an unresolved V gene and leave the rest unexplained. For this sample the table gives under 1,100,000 clones, of which approximately 72% were detected only once. The ten largest clones capture about 1.5% of the sample. Sample: memory CD4+ T cells sorted from blood. Read against the paper, the sample's cell subset or site label means: CD45RA-negative fraction. The receptors come from a man aged 18-30 years in good health.

The chain has TRBV19 and TRBJ1-5; the match to TRBD1 covers 7 bases. V shed 6 bases, J shed 7 bases, and the junction held 9 bases outside the gene matches. Germline CDR1 reads LNHDA; CDR2 reads SQIVND (reference sequence). The length of the CDR3 is 14 residues. Here the CDR3 reads CASSVRGDGQPQHF. CDR3 DNA: TGTGCCAGTAGCGTCAGGGGGGATGGACAGCCCCAGCATTTT.

This chain links TRBV7-8 with TRBJ1-1; TRBD1 might be the D (5 bases). This CDR3 has 21 amino acids. The germline gives CDR1 SGHVS, CDR2 FQNEAQ. Trimming cost V 4 bases and J 0 bases, with 30 bases left between them. The CDR3 protein is CASSSELPGIPFLTVNTEAFF. The CDR3 DNA follows: TGTGCCAGCAGCTCAGAGCTTCCCGGGATCCCCTTCTTGACAGTGAACACTGAAGCTTTCTTT.

V and J are TRBV6-5 and TRBJ2-7; 10 bases match TRBD2. Per the germline V gene, CDR1 is MNHEY and CDR2 is SVGAGI. This CDR3 contains 15 residues. The trim removed 4 bases at V and 3 bases at J, leaving 6 bases unmatched. The CDR3 reads CASSSSGGAIYEQYF. DNA of the CDR3: TGTGCCAGCAGTTCCAGCGGGGGGGCTATCTACGAGCAGTACTTC.

In this sample, this clone turned up once. The chain has TRBV2 and TRBJ2-2, with a weak D call TRBD2 (6 bases). The V end lost 6 bases, the J end lost 2 bases, and 13 bases lay between the germline ends. Per germline, CDR1 SNHLY and CDR2 FYNNEI. The CDR3 is 15 residues long. The CDR3 protein is CASRNQGGNTGELFF. In nucleotides, the CDR3 is TGTGCCAGCAGGAATCAGGGAGGTAACACCGGGGAGCTGTTTTTT.

The chain employs TRBV6-1 and TRBJ1-5; D may be TRBD1 (5 bases). Trimming removed 2 bases from V and 2 bases from J, with 7 bases in between. CDR1 is MNHNS, CDR2 SASEGT, per germline. The CDR3 is 14 amino acids. The DNA of the CDR3 is TGTGCCAGCAGTGAAAGGGGAGGCAATCAGCCCCAGCATTTT. It encodes CASSERGGNQPQHF.

This chain uses TRBV7-3 with TRBJ2-7; a possible D gene is TRBD1 (5 bases). Germline loops: CDR1 SGHTA, CDR2 FQGTGA. The V and J ends lost 1 base and 3 bases respectively, with 13 bases between them. The CDR3 covers 15 residues. The CDR3 spells CASSLNPHQGYEQYF. For the CDR3, the DNA is TGTGCCAGCAGCTTAAACCCGCACCAGGGCTACGAGCAGTACTTC.

The genes are TRBV6-6 and TRBJ2-2; 9 bases map to TRBD2. CDR3 length: 15 residues. V dropped 6 bases and J dropped 9; count of bases not matched to a gene: 11. Germline assignment: CDR1 MNHNY and CDR2 SVGAGI (reference sequence). CDR3: CASRLGLALNWELFF. The CDR3 region has the DNA TGTGCCAGCAGATTGGGACTAGCCCTGAACTGGGAGCTGTTTTTT.

The chain links TRBV6-5 to TRBJ1-6, with 8 nucleotides matching TRBD1. The CDR3 extends over 16 amino acids. Germline V gives CDR1 MNHEY, CDR2 SVGAGI. Trimming cost V 6 bases and J 7 bases; bases outside gene matches: 11. The CDR3 bases are TGTGCCAGCAGGTACGGTCTGGACAGGGAAAATTCACCCCTCCACTTT. It is translated as CASRYGLDRENSPLHF.

This clone showed up just a few times. Other DNA sequences from this sample encode an identical CDR3 as well. The chain joins TRBV27 to TRBJ2-2, with no clear D. The V end lost 3 bases, the J end lost 6 bases, and 11 bases lay between the germline ends. The CDR3 consists of 14 residues. The germline CDR1 and CDR2 sequences are MNHEY and SMNVEV (reference sequence). CDR3 loop: CASSFGRRAGELFF. In DNA form, the CDR3 reads TGTGCCAGCAGTTTTGGTAGGAGAGCCGGGGAGCTGTTTTTT.

This sequence joins TRBV7-2 and TRBJ2-1; D possibly corresponds to TRBD1 (7 bases). Deletions cut 5 bases from V and 6 bases from J, with 20 bases between. CDR1 is SGHTA and CDR2 is FQGNSA in the germline V gene. The CDR3 covers 16 residues. The CDR3: CASSRGVRQGGNEQFF. In DNA, the CDR3 is TGTGCCAGCAGCCGTGGGGTGCGGCAGGGGGGCAATGAGCAGTTCTTC.

The rearrangement uses TRBV11-3 and TRBJ2-7, with TRBD1 matching 9 bases. Germline V gives CDR1 SGHNT, CDR2 YENEEA. The CDR3 has 14 amino acids. V lost 4 bases, J lost 1 base, and 2 bases stayed unmatched. The CDR3 nucleotides read TGTGCCAGCAGCTCGGGACAGGGATCCTACGAGCAGTACTTC. Its protein is CASSSGQGSYEQYF.

This CDR3 is CASATAPPEQYF. The CDR3 DNA reads as TGTGCCAGCGCCACCGCGCCTCCTGAGCAGTACTTC. The chain joins TRBV18 to TRBJ2-7; no definite D call. Germline assignment: CDR1 KGHSH and CDR2 LQKENI. The V gene lost 8 bases and the J gene lost 7 bases, with 15 bases spanning the gap. This CDR3 spans 12 amino acids. The variable domain in full, with the rest retrieved from reference TRBV18 and TRBJ2-7, is NAGVMQNPRHLVRRRGQEARLRCSPMKGHSHVYWYRQLPEEGLKFMVYLQKENIIDESGMPKERFSAEFPKEGPSILRIQQVVRGDSAAYFCASATAPPEQYFGPGTRLTVT.

This chain joins TRBV27 and TRBJ1-1; 8 nucleotides line up with TRBD1. The junction had 14 bases not matched to a gene; V was cut back by 6 bases and J by 5 bases. This CDR3 comprises 16 residues. Germline loops: CDR1 MNHEY, CDR2 SMNVEV (reference sequence). CDR3 bases: TGTGCCAGCAGGGCGACAGGGGCGGGGATAAAAACTGAAGCTTTCTTT. Protein product: CASRATGAGIKTEAFF.

The J gene is TRBJ2-7, the V gene TRBV15; perhaps TRBD2 as D (6 bases). The CDR3 is 14 residues long. Germline V gene sequence: CDR1 LNHNV, CDR2 YYDKDF (reference sequence). The V gene lost 4 bases and the J gene lost 4 bases, with 14 bases spanning the gap. Here the CDR3 DNA reads TGTGCCACCAGCACCGCGGGGATTTCGTACGAGCAGTACTTC. Translating it yields CATSTAGISYEQYF.

With respect to this clone: In the same sample, other DNA sequences code for this CDR3. V is TRBV11-2 and J is TRBJ2-7; 9 bases fit TRBD2. The CDR3 length is 14 residues. Germline V CDR1 and CDR2: SGHAT, FQNNGV. V was pared by 3 bases and J by 4 bases, with 4 bases of the junction left unmatched. This CDR3 reads CASSLTSGKYEQYF. The CDR3 nucleotides are TGTGCCAGCAGCTTGACTAGCGGAAAATACGAGCAGTACTTC.

Only one count was recorded for this clone. The genes are TRBV27 and TRBJ2-3, with D possibly being TRBD2 (5 bases). Trimming removed 1 base at V and 0 bases at J, with 8 bases between. Germline-derived CDR1 and CDR2 are MNHEY and SMNVEV (reference sequence). The CDR3 covers 15 residues. This CDR3 is CASSLFTGSTDTQYF. CDR3 in DNA: TGTGCCAGCAGTTTATTTACGGGAAGCACAGATACGCAGTATTTT.

V is TRBV6-1 and J is TRBJ1-2; D perhaps matches TRBD1 (6 bases). This CDR3 comprises 14 residues. Trimming cost V 6 bases and J 8 bases, with 19 bases left between them. Germline V CDR1 and CDR2: MNHNS, SASEGT. The CDR3, as DNA: TGTGCCAGCAGCTCGGACACAGGGATCTACGGCTACACCTTC. It specifies CASSSDTGIYGYTF.

The chain uses TRBV5-1 and TRBJ1-6; D not resolved. The germline gives CDR1 SGHRS, CDR2 YFSETQ. CDR3 length: 17 residues. The V end lost 4 bases, the J end lost 4 bases, and 18 bases lay between the germline ends. CDR3: CASSPVIGSNYNSPLHF. The DNA for the CDR3 is TGCGCCAGCAGCCCGGTAATAGGCAGTAATTATAATTCACCCCTCCACTTT.